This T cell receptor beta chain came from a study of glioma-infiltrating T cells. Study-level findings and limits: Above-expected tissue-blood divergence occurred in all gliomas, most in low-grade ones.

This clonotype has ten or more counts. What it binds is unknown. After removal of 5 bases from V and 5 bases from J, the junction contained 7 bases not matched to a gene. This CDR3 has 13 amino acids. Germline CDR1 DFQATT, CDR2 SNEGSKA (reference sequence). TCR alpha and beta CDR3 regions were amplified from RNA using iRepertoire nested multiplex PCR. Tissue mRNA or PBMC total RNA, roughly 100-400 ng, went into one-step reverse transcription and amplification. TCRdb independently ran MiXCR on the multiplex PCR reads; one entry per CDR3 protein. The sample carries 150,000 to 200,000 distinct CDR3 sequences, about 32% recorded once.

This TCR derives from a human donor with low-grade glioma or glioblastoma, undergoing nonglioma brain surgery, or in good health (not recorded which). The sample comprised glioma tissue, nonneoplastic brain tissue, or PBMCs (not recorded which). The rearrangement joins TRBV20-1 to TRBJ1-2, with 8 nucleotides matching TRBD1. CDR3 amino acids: CSAPGQDSYGYTF. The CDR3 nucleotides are TGCAGTGCTCCGGGACAGGATAGTTATGGCTACACCTTC.